This entry features one TCR beta chain sequence. Its target is unknown. Repertoires were generated with immunoSEQ multiplex PCR, while TCRdb's copy carries only in-frame clones and drops some. The table lists around 120,000 clones, about four fifths of them singletons. Trimming shortened V by 5 bases and J by 3 bases, and 11 bases separated the two germline ends. Germline V gene lookup returns CDR1 MNHEY and CDR2 SVGAGI. The CDR3 has 13 residues. This record belongs to a study of radiotherapy plus CTLA-4 blockade in lung cancer. General observations from the study: Subsequent to radiotherapy plus ipilimumab, tumor-derived TCR clones underwent expansion in blood.

This specimen consisted of peripheral blood, obtained from a patient treated with radiotherapy plus ipilimumab. This chain joins TRBV6-5 and TRBJ2-7; D is possibly TRBD1 (6 bases). This sequence was found in a human donor with non-small cell lung cancer who had a partial response to radiotherapy plus ipilimumab. The CDR3 is CASSGRGLYEQYV. The DNA for the CDR3 is TGTGCCAGCAGTGGCAGGGGCCTCTACGAGCAGTACGTC.